This T cell receptor beta chain was profiled in a study of T cell responses to AZD1222 COVID-19 vaccine. Findings and caveats of the study: CD4 TCRs linked to vaccination spanned spike, dominating at 160-218 and 743-854. Only a handful of AZD1222 recipients, more than 5 in all, had baseline seropositivity.

The length of the CDR3 is 16 residues. Trimming took 6 bases from V and 0 from J, leaving 16 bases between them. Germline CDR1 and CDR2: MNHNY and SVGAGI (reference sequence). Points on this clone: Antigen specificity is unknown.

Repertoires were generated with immunoSEQ multiplex PCR, while TCRdb's copy carries only in-frame clones and drops some. The sample holds 80,000 to 100,000 clones; around nine tenths are singletons and the top ten take 13%. The gene calls are TRBV6-6 and TRBJ2-3; no firm D call. Material: peripheral blood, obtained on day 0 of AZD1222 vaccination. This receptor was obtained from an adult in good health. This CDR3 reads CASSPDMAPSTDTQYF. The CDR3 DNA follows: TGTGCCAGCAGCCCCGACATGGCCCCTAGCACAGATACGCAGTATTTT.